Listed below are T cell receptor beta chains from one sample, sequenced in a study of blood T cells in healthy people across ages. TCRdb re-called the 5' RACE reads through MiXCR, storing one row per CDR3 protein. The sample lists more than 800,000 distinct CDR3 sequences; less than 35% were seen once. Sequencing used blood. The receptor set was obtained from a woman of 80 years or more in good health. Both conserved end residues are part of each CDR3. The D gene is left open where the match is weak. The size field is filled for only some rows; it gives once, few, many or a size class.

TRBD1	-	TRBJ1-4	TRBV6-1	CASTLDRAGEKLFF
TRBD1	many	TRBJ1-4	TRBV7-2	CASSLVRGYTNEKLFF
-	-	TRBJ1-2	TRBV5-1	CASSFFAGINYGYTF
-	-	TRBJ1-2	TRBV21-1	CASSKAPIGYTF
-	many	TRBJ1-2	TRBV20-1	CSASVALHANYGYTF
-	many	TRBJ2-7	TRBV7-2	CASSSRPSYEQYF
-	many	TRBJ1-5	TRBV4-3	CASSQGLGAGNQPQHF
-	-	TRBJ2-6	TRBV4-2	CASSQAVTSGANVLTF
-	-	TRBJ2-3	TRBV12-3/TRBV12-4	CASSPGLLADTQYF
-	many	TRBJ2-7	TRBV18	CASSPSRTASYEQYF
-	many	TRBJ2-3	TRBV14	CASSQQLGTDTQYF
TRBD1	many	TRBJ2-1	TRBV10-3	CAIRLGQGGNEQFF
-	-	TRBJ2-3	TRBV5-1	CASSLTGDTDTQYF
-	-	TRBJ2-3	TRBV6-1	CASSGHRGGGTDTQYF
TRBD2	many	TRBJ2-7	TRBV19	CASRKTSGSSYEQYF
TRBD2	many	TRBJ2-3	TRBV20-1	CSAPPLSGGAPDTQYF
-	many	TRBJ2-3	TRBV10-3	CAIRIRDTQYF
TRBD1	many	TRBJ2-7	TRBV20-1	CSARVSTGFYEQYF
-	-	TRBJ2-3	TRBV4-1	CASSLEGGGGVDTQYF
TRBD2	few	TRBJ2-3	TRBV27	CASKNQKTSGADTQYF
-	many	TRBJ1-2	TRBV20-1	CSAIPLEGYTF
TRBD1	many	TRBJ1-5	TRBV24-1	CATSGSGGVNQPQHF
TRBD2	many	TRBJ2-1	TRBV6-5	CASSYSRPSGSSYNEQFF
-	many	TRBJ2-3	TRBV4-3	CASSQDRSHVGATDTQYF
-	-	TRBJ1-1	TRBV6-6	CASSSSPTGKAEAFF
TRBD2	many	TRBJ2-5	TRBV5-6	CASSRRGLAGANQETQYF
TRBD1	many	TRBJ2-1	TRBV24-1	CATSDLRGTGGRGDEQFF
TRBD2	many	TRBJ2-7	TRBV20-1	CSARVPPGTRGYNNEQYF
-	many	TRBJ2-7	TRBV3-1	CASSHNAGMYEQYF
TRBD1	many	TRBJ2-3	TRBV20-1	CSARTGAYTDTQYF
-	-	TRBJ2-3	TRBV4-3	CASSVRGAQSTDTQYF
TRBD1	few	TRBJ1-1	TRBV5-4	CASSPRQGVTITEAFF
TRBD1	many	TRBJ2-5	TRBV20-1	CSATEQGGSQETQYF
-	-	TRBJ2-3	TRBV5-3	CARSLESSLTDTQYF
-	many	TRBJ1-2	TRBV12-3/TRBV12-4	CASSGGTTGYTF
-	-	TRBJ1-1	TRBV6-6	CASSQTQATTEAFF
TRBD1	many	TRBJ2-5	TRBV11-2	CASSLGLTGGRETQYF
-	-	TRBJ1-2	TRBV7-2	CASSLVLVGNGYTF
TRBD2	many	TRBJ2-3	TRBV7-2	CASIRTSGFTDTQYF
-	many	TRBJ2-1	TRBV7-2	CASSPGTFRAEQFF
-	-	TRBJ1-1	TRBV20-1	CSASPPGGLGTEAFF
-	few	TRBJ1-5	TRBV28	CASSSQGWENQPQHF
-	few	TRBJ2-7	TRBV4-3	CASSQDPLDRNTDIPYVQYF